This T cell receptor beta chain comes out of a study of T cell repertoires in cytomegalovirus infection. Across the whole study: CMV epitopes, recently identified HLA-C-restricted and well-studied HLA-B-restricted, were used. From public TCR beta signatures came an indication of both CMV infection and matching HLA type.

A note on this clonotype: The target antigen is unknown.

TCRdb ran MiXCR on the reads and lists one entry per CDR3 protein. The sample consists of about 700,000 distinct CDR3 sequences, about 33% of them appearing once. Study-level points and caveats: In two of eight donors, the top clonotype was HLA-C-restricted CMV-specific. Cumulated frequencies of public TCR beta families served to identify carriers of CMV plus the relevant HLA.

The V gene's germline CDR1 is LNHDA and CDR2 SQIVND (reference sequence). The CDR3 is made up of 14 amino acids. V lost 10 bases and J 1 base, leaving 14 bases between the germline ends. The sample here was cultured PBMCs, taken from culture after CMV antigen stimulation. This TCR came from a human donor in good health (CMV status not recorded). Some clones in this sample may be carry-over from other donors' samples. The genes are TRBV19 and TRBJ2-1; the D gene is possibly TRBD2 (5 bases). The CDR3, as DNA: TGTGCCACTCGAGGGCAGCCATCCTACAATGAGCAGTTCTTC. This gives the protein CATRGQPSYNEQFF.